This TCR beta chain stems from a study of OX40 agonist ivuxolimab in advanced cancers. Measured with immunoSEQ multiplex PCR; TCRdb has only the in-frame clones, and not every one. The sample shows approximately 77,000 clones, roughly 92% of them seen only once. From germline, CDR1 is SGHKS and CDR2 YYEKEE (reference sequence). Trimming removed 1 base at V and 1 base at J, with 3 bases between. This CDR3 region has 12 residues. The sequence came from an adult with an advanced solid tumor such as melanoma, head and neck, liver or kidney cancer. The sample here was CD4+ or CD8+ T cells sorted from blood, taken in a trial of the OX40 agonist ivuxolimab. This chain links TRBV5-5 with TRBJ2-7; no clear D gene. CDR3 coding DNA: TGTGCCAGCAGCTTGATGTCCTACGAGCAGTACTTC. It codes for CASSLMSYEQYF.